These T cell receptor beta chains were read from a single sample in a study of T cell responses to AZD1222 COVID-19 vaccine. Sequencing was performed with immunoSEQ multiplex PCR; in TCRdb, only in-frame clones are kept and a portion is missing. The data contain 90,000 to 150,000 clones, 70% to 90% of them seen just once; the ten biggest clones take up about 8.5%. The specimen comprised peripheral blood, sampled on day 0 of AZD1222 vaccination. The receptors derive from an adult in good health. Each CDR3 is given with its conserved first and last residue. Fields, in order: CDR3 protein, CDR3 DNA, D gene, J gene, clone size, V gene. The D gene is left open where the match is weak. Size values are once, few and many counts, or a class for expanded clones, and some rows have none.

CASSEFGGASGNTIYF,TGTGCCAGCAGTGAGTTTGGGGGGGCTTCTGGAAACACCATATATTTT,-,TRBJ1-3,-,TRBV6-1
CASSPQGGGLNEQFF,TGCGCCAGCAGCCCTCAGGGGGGAGGGCTCAATGAGCAGTTCTTC,-,TRBJ2-1,few,TRBV4-3
CASLLGGNYGYTF,TGTGCCAGCCTTCTAGGAGGTAACTATGGCTACACCTTC,-,TRBJ1-2,-,TRBV28
CASGISLLVQSSYEQYF,TGTGCCAGCGGAATCTCTTTGTTAGTACAAAGCTCCTACGAGCAGTACTTC,-,TRBJ2-7,-,TRBV2
CASSQGLAGLYGEKLFF,TGCGCCAGCAGCCAAGGTCTAGCAGGGCTATATGGTGAAAAACTGTTTTTT,-,TRBJ1-4,few,TRBV4-3
CAISQDGNQPQHF,TGTGCCATCAGTCAGGATGGCAATCAGCCCCAGCATTTT,-,TRBJ1-5,-,TRBV10-3
CASSQVAASGELFF,TGTGCCAGCAGCCAAGTTGCGGCCTCCGGGGAGCTGTTTTTT,-,TRBJ2-2,-,TRBV3-1/TRBV3-2
CASSRGRLNTEAFF,TGTGCCAGCTCTCGGGGCAGGCTGAACACTGAAGCTTTCTTT,-,TRBJ1-1,-,TRBV7-9
CASSVGLVDTQYF,TGTGCCAGCAGCGTGGGACTAGTAGATACGCAGTATTTT,TRBD2,TRBJ2-3,-,TRBV9
CASSSGRSSYGYTF,TGTGCCAGTAGCTCCGGCAGATCTTCTTATGGCTACACCTTC,-,TRBJ1-2,-,TRBV19
CASSPSDRGLGYTF,TGTGCCAGCAGCCCCTCGGACAGGGGGCTGGGCTACACCTTC,TRBD1,TRBJ1-2,-,TRBV11-3
CASSTRTTSGETQYF,TGTGCCAGCAGTACTCGGACCACCTCAGGAGAGACCCAGTACTTC,-,TRBJ2-5,few,TRBV2
CASSWGGQPQHF,TGTGCCAGTAGTTGGGGGGGACAGCCCCAGCATTTT,-,TRBJ1-5,-,TRBV19
CASGGPEVTDTQYF,TGTGCCAGCGGCGGTCCAGAGGTCACAGATACGCAGTATTTT,-,TRBJ2-3,-,TRBV9
CASSHSGDFTDTQYF,TGTGCCAGCAGCCACAGCGGGGACTTCACAGATACGCAGTATTTT,TRBD2,TRBJ2-3,-,TRBV3-1/TRBV3-2
CASSLVAGTSGGAHEQYF,TGTGCCAGCAGCTTAGTTGCCGGGACTAGCGGGGGGGCCCACGAGCAGTACTTC,TRBD2,TRBJ2-7,-,TRBV7-2
CASSENRGFTDTQYF,TGTGCCAGCAGTGAAAACAGGGGGTTTACAGATACGCAGTATTTT,TRBD1,TRBJ2-3,-,TRBV2
CASSLAGGRNNYGYTF,TGTGCCAGCAGCTTAGCTGGGGGGCGGAATAACTATGGCTACACCTTC,-,TRBJ1-2,once,TRBV7-2
CASSQEEGRGIETQYF,TGTGCCAGCAGCCAAGAAGAGGGCAGGGGGATAGAGACCCAGTACTTC,TRBD1,TRBJ2-5,-,TRBV4-2
CASSPRDRESEAFF,TGTGCCAGCAGCCCCCGGGACAGGGAAAGTGAAGCTTTCTTT,TRBD1,TRBJ1-1,-,TRBV3-1/TRBV3-2
CASRAGGDTEAFF,TGTGCCAGCAGGGCTGGGGGAGACACTGAAGCTTTCTTT,-,TRBJ1-1,-,TRBV6-4
CASSLAAGNDYGYTF,TGCGCCAGCAGCTTGGCGGCAGGGAATGACTATGGCTACACCTTC,-,TRBJ1-2,-,TRBV5-1
CASSLAFRTEAFF,TGTGCCAGCAGCTTAGCGTTTCGGACTGAAGCTTTCTTT,-,TRBJ1-1,-,TRBV7-9
CASSTAHLGNTIYF,TGTGCCAGTAGTACCGCACATCTAGGAAACACCATATATTTT,-,TRBJ1-3,-,TRBV19
CASSRPGSLPGELFF,TGTGCCAGCAGCAGGCCGGGGAGCCTGCCCGGGGAGCTGTTTTTT,-,TRBJ2-2,-,TRBV3-1/TRBV3-2
CASSRGTGRDNQPQHF,TGTGCCAGCAGTCGCGGGACAGGGAGAGACAATCAGCCCCAGCATTTT,TRBD1,TRBJ1-5,once,TRBV3-1/TRBV3-2
CASSLAGSGANVLTF,TGTGCCAGCAGCTTAGCGGGGTCTGGGGCCAACGTCCTGACTTTC,-,TRBJ2-6,-,TRBV7-2
CASSPGAPLYF,TGTGCCAGTAGTCCCGGGGCCCCTCTGTACTTC,-,TRBJ2-7,-,TRBV19
CASSQGWGANEKLFF,TGTGCCAGCAGCCAGGGGTGGGGGGCTAATGAAAAACTGTTTTTT,-,TRBJ1-4,-,TRBV7-2
CASSPNRGEKLFF,TGTGCCAGCTCACCCAACAGGGGTGAAAAACTGTTTTTT,TRBD1,TRBJ1-4,-,TRBV18
CASTRDRRSNYGYTF,TGTGCCAGCACCCGTGACAGGAGGTCTAACTATGGCTACACCTTC,-,TRBJ1-2,-,TRBV5-4
CASSSPGQFNEQFF,TGCGCCAGCAGCTCCCCGGGACAGTTCAATGAGCAGTTCTTC,TRBD1,TRBJ2-1,once,TRBV5-1
CASSYDSQTAEQYF,TGTGCCAGCAGTTACGACTCTCAAACAGCCGAGCAGTACTTC,-,TRBJ2-7,few,TRBV6-2/TRBV6-3
CASSDRVLDEQYF,TGTGCCAGCAGTGACAGGGTATTGGACGAGCAGTACTTC,TRBD1,TRBJ2-7,-,TRBV12-3/TRBV12-4
CASSITRVAGNIQYF,TGTGCCAGCAGCATAACCCGCGTTGCCGGAAACATTCAGTACTTC,-,TRBJ2-4,-,TRBV11-3
CAISEGQQRSSGNTIYF,TGTGCCATCAGTGAAGGACAGCAGAGAAGCTCTGGAAACACCATATATTTT,-,TRBJ1-3,-,TRBV10-3
CASSPGGRSYTF,TGTGCCAGCAGCCCCGGGGGACGGAGCTACACCTTC,-,TRBJ1-2,-,TRBV12-3/TRBV12-4
CASSLTANTEAFF,TGTGCCAGCAGCTTAACGGCGAACACTGAAGCTTTCTTT,-,TRBJ1-1,-,TRBV7-9
CASIPPGGTEAFF,TGTGCCAGCATCCCCCCAGGGGGAACTGAAGCTTTCTTT,TRBD1,TRBJ1-1,-,TRBV7-2
CASSGRSGDTGELFF,TGCGCCAGCAGCGGACGATCAGGGGACACCGGGGAGCTGTTTTTT,-,TRBJ2-2,-,TRBV5-1